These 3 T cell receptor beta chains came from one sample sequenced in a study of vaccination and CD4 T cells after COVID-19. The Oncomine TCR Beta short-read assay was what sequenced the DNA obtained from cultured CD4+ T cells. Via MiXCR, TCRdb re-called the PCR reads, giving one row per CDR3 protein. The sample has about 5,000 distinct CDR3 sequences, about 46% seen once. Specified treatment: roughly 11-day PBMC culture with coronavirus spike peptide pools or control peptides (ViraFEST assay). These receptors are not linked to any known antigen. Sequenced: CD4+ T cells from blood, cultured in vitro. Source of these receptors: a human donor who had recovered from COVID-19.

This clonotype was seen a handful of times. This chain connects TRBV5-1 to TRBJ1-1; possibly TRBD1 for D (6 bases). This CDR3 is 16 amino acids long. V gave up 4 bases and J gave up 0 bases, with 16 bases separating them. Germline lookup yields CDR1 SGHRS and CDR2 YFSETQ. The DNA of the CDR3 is TGCGCCAGCAGCCCAGGTTCCGGGACATTGAACACTGAAGCTTTCTTT. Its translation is CASSPGSGTLNTEAFF.

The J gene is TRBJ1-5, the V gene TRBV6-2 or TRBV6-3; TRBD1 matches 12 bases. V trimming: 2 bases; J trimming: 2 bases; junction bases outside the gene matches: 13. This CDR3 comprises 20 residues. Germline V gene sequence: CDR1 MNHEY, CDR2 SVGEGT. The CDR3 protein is CASSYNIGTGGSLGNQPQHF. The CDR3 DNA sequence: TGTGCCAGCAGTTACAATATCGGGACAGGGGGCTCATTGGGCAATCAGCCCCAGCATTTT.

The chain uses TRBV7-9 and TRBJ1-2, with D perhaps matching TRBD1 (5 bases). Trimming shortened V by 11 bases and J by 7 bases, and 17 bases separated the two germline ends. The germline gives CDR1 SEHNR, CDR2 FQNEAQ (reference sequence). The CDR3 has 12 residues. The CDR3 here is CADADDGGGYTF. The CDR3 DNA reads TGTGCCGACGCGGACGATGGGGGTGGCTACACCTTC.